This T cell receptor beta chain was recovered during a study of metastatic and nonmetastatic thyroid tumors. Turning to the study itself: For malignant and benign thyroid patients, tumor or nodule tissue and blood were the sources whose repertoires were compared. Findings and limits, study-wide: When malignant thyroid tumors were compared with benign nodules, TCR beta diversity was reportedly significantly higher in the malignant tumors. This held in both blood and tumor samples.

Every patient was untreated before thyroid surgery. This clone was detected many times. Antigen: not known. V dropped 1 base and J dropped 2 bases, with 13 bases sitting between them. The CDR3 sequence is 16 residues long. The germline V gene has CDR1 SGHDT and CDR2 YYEEEE. Authors' data handling: For papillary thyroid cancer, a distant-metastasis classifier was constructed from CDR3 differences observed across clinicopathological groups. TCRdb reassembled clones from the PCR reads with MiXCR. V and J calls and clone size were set by TCRdb, not the authors. Here the sample spans tens of thousands of clones, 25% to 30% being singletons.

The chain employs TRBV5-6 and TRBJ1-5, with D hard to call. The sequenced sample consisted of blood. This receptor was identified in a female donor with papillary thyroid cancer or a benign thyroid nodule (not recorded which). Some clones in this sample may be carry-over from other donors' samples. The chain's CDR3 is CASSLRAVIRNQPQHF. CDR3 coding DNA: TGTGCCAGCAGCTTGAGAGCGGTGATTCGCAATCAGCCCCAGCATTTT.